Following are 21 T cell receptor beta chains from one sample sequenced in a study of blood T cell repertoires in COVID-19. Generated by immunoSEQ multiplex PCR, the TCRdb table keeps only in-frame clones and is missing some. The sample includes about 200,000 clones, 75% to 95% seen only once; the top ten take 0.5% to 0.6%. The material sequenced was peripheral blood. The receptors originated from a man aged 45-65 years with acute or convalescent COVID-19.

The chain links TRBV5-1 to TRBJ1-1, with D tentatively TRBD1 (5 bases). This CDR3 is 13 amino acids long. V was clipped by 2 bases and J by 6 bases, with 11 bases between them. Germline-derived CDR1 and CDR2 are SGHRS and YFSETQ. CDR3 region: CASSFDSGAEAFF. CDR3 bases: TGCGCCAGCAGCTTCGATTCGGGGGCTGAAGCTTTCTTT.

This clone has a single count. The V and J genes are TRBV7-5 and TRBJ2-5; the table's D call TRBD2 went unverified against the DNA. TRBV7-5 represents a pseudogene. This CDR3 spans 13 amino acids. The chain's CDR3 is CVRSFSHQETQYF. The CDR3 DNA reads as TGTGTCAGAAGCTTTTCTCACCAAGAGACCCAGTACTTC.

This clone was recorded only once. The V and J genes are TRBV9 and TRBJ1-2; TRBD1 matches at 7 bases. Per the germline V gene, CDR1 is SGDLS and CDR2 is YYNGEE. After removal of 4 bases from V and 8 bases from J, the junction contained 8 bases not matched to a gene. The CDR3 has 13 residues. The CDR3, as DNA: TGTGCCAGCAGCCCTCAGACAGGGACGGGCTACACCTTC. Translated: CASSPQTGTGYTF. The entire variable domain, with the rest obtained from reference TRBV9 and TRBJ1-2, is as follows: DSGVTQTPKHLITATGQRVTLRCSPRSGDLSVYWYQQSLDQGLQFLIQYYNGEERAKGNILERFSAQQFPDLHSELNLSSLELGDSALYFCASSPQTGTGYTFGSGTRLTVV.

This rearrangement joins TRBV30 to TRBJ1-1, with 9 positions matching TRBD1. This CDR3 has 15 residues. Germline V gene lookup returns CDR1 GTSNPN and CDR2 SVGIG (reference sequence). The ends lost 2 bases at V and 1 base at J; junction bases unmatched: 5. The CDR3 DNA sequence: TGTGCCTGGAGTAGTCCGGGACAGGGGAACACTGAAGCTTTCTTT. Protein sequence: CAWSSPGQGNTEAFF.

This chain links TRBV28 with TRBJ2-2; a possible D gene is TRBD2 (6 bases). This CDR3 spans 13 amino acids. Germline CDR1 MDHEN, CDR2 SYDVKM. Trimming cost V 1 base and J 6 bases, with 6 bases left between them. DNA of the CDR3: TGTGCCAGCAGTTTATCGGGGGCCGGGGAGCTGTTTTTT. Translating it yields CASSLSGAGELFF.

The chain combines TRBV3-1 (or the pseudogene TRBV3-2) with TRBJ2-1; 9 nucleotides align to TRBD2. V shed 4 bases and J 7 bases; nucleotides not matched to a gene: 11. Germline CDR1 reads LGHDT; CDR2 reads YNNKEL (reference sequence). The CDR3 runs to 16 residues. CDR3 coding DNA: TGTGCCAGCAGCCCTTATCGCGGGAGGGCCCGGAATGAGCAGTTCTTC. Encoded protein: CASSPYRGRARNEQFF.

The J gene is TRBJ1-5, the V gene TRBV6-6, with D possibly TRBD1 on 5 matching bases. The CDR3 runs to 15 residues. Germline values: CDR1 MNHNY, CDR2 SVGAGI (reference sequence). V was cut by 2 bases and J by 4 bases, with 12 bases left in between. The CDR3 nucleotides read TGTGCCAGCAGTTACATGTTTGGGGGGAATCAGCCCCAGCATTTT. It yields the protein CASSYMFGGNQPQHF.

The CDR3, as DNA: TGTGCCACCCGGGGGGGCACTGAAGCTTTCTTT. It encodes CATRGGTEAFF. The V and J genes are TRBV25-1 and TRBJ1-1, with TRBD1 as a possible D gene (5 bases). Trimming cost V 10 bases and J 4 bases, with 10 bases left between them. There are 11 residues in the CDR3. The V gene's germline CDR1 is MGHDK and CDR2 SYGVNS.

This chain connects TRBV7-2 to TRBJ2-5, with 7 bases aligning to TRBD1. V dropped 3 bases and J dropped 1; count of bases not matched to a gene: 5. The CDR3 spans 15 residues. Germline loops: CDR1 SGHTA, CDR2 FQGNSA. CDR3 coding DNA: TGTGCCAGCAGCTTGAACAGGGGTCCCCAAGAGACCCAGTACTTC. As protein: CASSLNRGPQETQYF.

As concerns this clone: The same CDR3 is also encoded by other DNA sequences in this sample. The chain couples TRBV24-1 to TRBJ2-5, with 9 bases aligning to TRBD2. Trimming removed 5 bases from V and 5 bases from J; junction bases left unmatched: 2. Germline V gives CDR1 KGHDR, CDR2 SFDVKD. The length of the CDR3 is 13 residues. CDR3 nucleotides: TGTGCCACCAGTGTTGCGGGGGGGGAGACCCAGTACTTC. Its translation: CATSVAGGETQYF.

The chain is built from TRBV20-1 and TRBJ2-2; D gene ambiguous. The CDR3 covers 11 residues. Looked up from germline, CDR1 is DFQATT and CDR2 is SNEGSKA (reference sequence). Deletions cut 7 bases from V and 8 bases from J, with 11 bases between. The CDR3 protein is CSGQFLGELFF. As DNA, the CDR3 is TGCAGTGGGCAGTTCCTGGGGGAGCTGTTTTTT.

The rearrangement uses TRBV19 and TRBJ2-7, with 11 bases matching TRBD1. With 4 bases clipped from V and 4 bases from J, the junction kept 3 bases outside the gene matches. The V gene's germline CDR1 is LNHDA and CDR2 SQIVND (reference sequence). The CDR3 runs to 14 residues. The DNA for the CDR3 is TGTGCCAGTAGTACGGACAGGGGGCGGTACGAGCAGTACTTC. Translation: CASSTDRGRYEQYF. Together with reference TRBV19 and TRBJ2-7, the CDR3 gives the full variable domain: DGGITQSPKYLFRKEGQNVTLSCEQNLNHDAMYWYRQDPGQGLRLIYYSQIVNDFQKGDIAEGYSVSREKKESFPLTVTSAQKNPTAFYLCASSTDRGRYEQYFGPGTRLTVT.

The CDR3: CASSPGVGSTDTQYF. The CDR3 DNA sequence: TGTGCCAGCAGCCCCGGGGTAGGAAGCACAGATACGCAGTATTTT. The chain joins TRBV7-6 to TRBJ2-3, with D tentatively TRBD2 (5 bases). The germline V gene has CDR1 SGHVS and CDR2 FNYEAQ. This CDR3 contains 15 residues. Trimming cost V 5 bases and J 0 bases, with 12 bases left between them. Complete variable domain (other parts from reference TRBV7-6 and TRBJ2-3): GAGVSQSPRYKVTKRGQDVALRCDPISGHVSLYWYRQALGQGPEFLTYFNYEAQQDKSGLPNDRFSAERPEGSISTLTIQRTEQRDSAMYRCASSPGVGSTDTQYFGPGTRLTVL.

The V gene is TRBV27, the J gene TRBJ1-1; 7 nucleotides align to TRBD1. The V and J ends lost 5 bases and 1 base, in that order; junction bases with no gene match: 4. Per the germline V gene, CDR1 is MNHEY and CDR2 is SMNVEV (reference sequence). This CDR3 region has 14 residues. Here the CDR3 DNA reads TGTGCCAGCAGTATCAGACAGGGGAACACTGAAGCTTTCTTT. Translating gives CASSIRQGNTEAFF.

The genes are TRBV27 and TRBJ1-1; the D gene is possibly TRBD1 (5 bases). Germline CDR1 and CDR2: MNHEY and SMNVEV (reference sequence). This CDR3 is built from 13 residues. V gave up 4 bases and J gave up 4 bases, with 10 bases separating them. The CDR3 DNA reads TGTGCCAGCAGTTACGGGAGGGGCACTGAAGCTTTCTTT. Translated, it gives CASSYGRGTEAFF.

The chain carries TRBV7-9 and TRBJ1-6; 9 positions agree with TRBD1. This CDR3 contains 16 residues. V shed 5 bases, J shed 11 bases, and the junction held 13 bases outside the gene matches. The V gene's germline CDR1 is SEHNR and CDR2 FQNEAQ (reference sequence). CDR3 bases: TGTGCCAGCAGCAACCCGGGACAGGGAGTGGGGCCACCCCTCCACTTT. It is translated as CASSNPGQGVGPPLHF.

The V gene is TRBV12-3 or TRBV12-4, the J gene TRBJ1-1; 9 bases align to TRBD1. This CDR3 contains 13 residues. The V segment lost 6 bases and the J segment 5 bases; nucleotides outside the gene matches: 4. Here the CDR3 DNA reads TGTGCCAGCAGACAGGGGGCACGAACTGAAGCTTTCTTT. Amino acid sequence: CASRQGARTEAFF.

This chain links TRBV9 with TRBJ2-3; D is perhaps TRBD1 (6 bases). Germline loops: CDR1 SGDLS, CDR2 YYNGEE. V lost 6 bases, J lost 2 bases, and 25 bases lay in between. The CDR3 contains 18 residues. The CDR3 nucleotides are TGTGCCAGCACCCGGACAGACCGACTCCGACTTAACACAGATACGCAGTATTTT. This codes for CASTRTDRLRLNTDTQYF.

The chain carries TRBV28 and TRBJ2-5; 11 bases align to TRBD1. Per germline, CDR1 MDHEN and CDR2 SYDVKM. The trim removed 5 bases at V and 1 base at J, leaving 3 bases unmatched. CDR3 length equals 15 residues. The CDR3 coding sequence is TGTGCCAGCAGTGGGGACAGGGGGGGCCAAGAGACCCAGTACTTC. The encoded protein is CASSGDRGGQETQYF.

This rearrangement joins TRBV3-1 (or the pseudogene TRBV3-2) to TRBJ2-5; weak D call: TRBD2 (5 bases). This CDR3 contains 15 residues. Germline V gene sequence: CDR1 LGHDT, CDR2 YNNKEL (reference sequence). The V end lost 0 bases, the J end lost 4 bases, and 12 bases lay between the germline ends. CDR3 in amino acids: CASSQESGGGETQYF. CDR3 DNA sequence: TGTGCCAGCAGCCAAGAATCGGGCGGAGGAGAGACCCAGTACTTC.

This clone was found once. The rearrangement uses TRBV28 and TRBJ2-3; 8 bases align to TRBD1. The CDR3 contains 16 residues. Germline V gene lookup returns CDR1 MDHEN and CDR2 SYDVKM. Trimming at V came to 4 bases and at J to 3 bases, leaving 9 bases not matched to a gene. The CDR3 is CASSSGWDRRTDTQYF. The CDR3 DNA is TGTGCCAGCAGTTCAGGGTGGGACAGGCGAACAGATACGCAGTATTTT.